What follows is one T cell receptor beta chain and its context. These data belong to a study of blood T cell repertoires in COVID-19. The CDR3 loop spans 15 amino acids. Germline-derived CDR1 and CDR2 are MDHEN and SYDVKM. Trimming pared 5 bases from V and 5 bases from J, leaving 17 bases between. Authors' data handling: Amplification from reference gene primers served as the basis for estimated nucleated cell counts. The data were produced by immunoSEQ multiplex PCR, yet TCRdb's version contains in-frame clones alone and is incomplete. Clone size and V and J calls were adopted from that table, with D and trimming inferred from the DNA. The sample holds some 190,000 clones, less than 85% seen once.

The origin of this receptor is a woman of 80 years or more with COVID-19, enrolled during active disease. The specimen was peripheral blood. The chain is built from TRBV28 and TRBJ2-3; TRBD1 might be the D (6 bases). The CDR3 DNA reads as TGTGCCAGCAGTCCCAGGGGCAGGGTAGTAGATACGCAGTATTTT. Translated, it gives CASSPRGRVVDTQYF.